These T cell receptor beta chains were read from a single sample in a study of CD8 T cells in Susac syndrome. TCRdb fed the immunoSEQ multiplex PCR reads into MiXCR, producing one record per CDR3 protein. The sample records 130,000 to 150,000 distinct CDR3 sequences, less than 95% being singletons. Sequencing used CD4+ T cells from PBMCs. These TCRs come from a human donor in good health. Each CDR3 is given with its conserved first and last residue. D genes are given only for firm matches. Clone size is shown for a subset of rows, as once, few, many or a class of expanded clone.

clone_size	v_call	j_call	d_call	cdr3_aa	cdr3_nt
-	TRBV7-2	TRBJ1-2	TRBD1	CASSLQGAKSGYTF	TGTGCCAGCAGCTTGCAGGGGGCCAAATCGGGCTACACCTTC
-	TRBV18	TRBJ1-2	-	CASSSAAALNYGYTF	TGTGCCAGCTCATCTGCGGCGGCCTTGAACTATGGCTACACCTTC
once	TRBV30	TRBJ2-7	-	CASVSGQRNHYEQYF	TGTGCCTCCGTGAGTGGGCAGCGCAACCACTACGAGCAGTACTTC
-	TRBV29-1	TRBJ2-3	-	CSVEGPSTDTQYF	TGCAGCGTTGAAGGTCCGAGCACAGATACGCAGTATTTT
-	TRBV3-1	TRBJ1-4	-	CASSQDTKLFF	TGTGCCAGCAGCCAAGATACAAAACTGTTTTTT
-	TRBV12-3/TRBV12-4	TRBJ1-2	TRBD1	CASSTTGVHYGYTF	TGTGCCAGCAGTACTACAGGGGTTCACTATGGCTACACCTTC
-	TRBV20-1	TRBJ2-5	-	CSASQRGNPTETQYF	TGCAGTGCCAGCCAACGGGGGAACCCCACCGAGACCCAGTACTTC
once	TRBV25-1	TRBJ2-1	TRBD2	CASSGLREGSSSYNEQFF	TGTGCCAGCAGTGGCTTGCGGGAGGGTTCTAGCTCCTACAATGAGCAGTTCTTC
-	TRBV2	TRBJ2-7	-	CASSSPGTVGLQYF	TGTGCCAGCAGTTCCCCCGGGACTGTTGGGTTGCAGTACTTC
-	TRBV5-1	TRBJ2-7	-	CASSLGGFGEQYF	TGCGCCAGCAGCTTAGGAGGGTTTGGCGAGCAGTACTTC
-	TRBV6-6	TRBJ2-7	TRBD2	CASRRTSDSYEQYF	TGTGCCAGCAGACGGACTAGCGATTCCTACGAGCAGTACTTC
-	TRBV20-1	TRBJ2-1	-	CSAGLRSYNEQFF	TGCAGTGCAGGACTCCGCTCCTACAATGAGCAGTTCTTC
-	TRBV20-1	TRBJ2-7	TRBD1	CSAEGQGGTYEQYF	TGCAGTGCAGAGGGACAGGGGGGAACCTACGAGCAGTACTTC
-	TRBV10-3	TRBJ2-2	TRBD1	CAISGTGVTGELFF	TGTGCCATCAGTGGGACAGGGGTCACCGGGGAGCTGTTTTTT
-	TRBV20-1	TRBJ2-7	TRBD2	CSAAGSGNYEQYF	TGCAGTGCGGCGGGTAGCGGGAACTACGAGCAGTACTTC
-	TRBV10-2	TRBJ2-7	TRBD2	CASSRDYGIYEQYF	TGCGCCAGCAGCCGGGACTATGGGATTTACGAGCAGTACTTC
-	TRBV10-2	TRBJ1-1	-	CASSKPQEGSEAFF	TGCGCCAGCAGTAAACCCCAGGAAGGCTCTGAAGCTTTCTTT
-	TRBV10-3	TRBJ2-7	TRBD1	CAISDDRVQYF	TGTGCCATCAGTGACGACAGGGTGCAGTACTTC
-	TRBV12-3/TRBV12-4	TRBJ2-2	-	CASSLARNTGELFF	TGTGCCAGCAGTTTAGCCAGAAACACCGGGGAGCTGTTTTTT
-	TRBV5-1	TRBJ1-2	-	CASSTEAIYGYTF	TGCGCCAGCAGCACGGAAGCTATATATGGCTACACCTTC
-	TRBV2	TRBJ1-3	-	CASSQTALSGNTIYF	TGTGCCAGCAGCCAAACTGCTCTCTCTGGAAACACCATATATTTT
-	TRBV24-1	TRBJ2-1	TRBD2	CATSDSISGRANEQFF	TGTGCCACCAGTGATAGTATCAGCGGGAGGGCGAATGAGCAGTTCTTC
once	TRBV7-2	TRBJ2-7	TRBD2	CASSRIPGLAKGEQYF	TGTGCCAGCAGCCGAATACCGGGACTAGCAAAAGGCGAGCAGTACTTC
-	TRBV7-2	TRBJ2-1	-	CASSDSIGGFNEQFF	TGTGCCAGCAGCGACTCCATCGGAGGGTTCAATGAGCAGTTCTTC
-	TRBV20-1	TRBJ1-1	TRBD1	CSASLGGPTEAFF	TGCAGTGCTAGCCTAGGGGGCCCGACTGAAGCTTTCTTT
-	TRBV5-1	TRBJ2-6	-	CASSGNRDGWVLTF	TGCGCCAGCAGCGGTAACAGGGATGGATGGGTCCTGACTTTC
-	TRBV27	TRBJ2-3	-	CASSPTGAYSLGQYF	TGTGCCAGCAGCCCTACCGGGGCCTATTCGTTGGGGCAGTATTTT
-	TRBV5-1	TRBJ2-6	-	CASSSEPGSGANVLTF	TGCGCCAGCAGCTCGGAACCGGGCTCTGGGGCCAACGTCCTGACTTTC
-	TRBV20-1	TRBJ2-1	TRBD2	CSAQTAGLAALRNEQFF	TGCAGTGCTCAGACGGCCGGACTAGCGGCCTTAAGGAATGAGCAGTTCTTC
-	TRBV20-1	TRBJ2-7	-	CSAGGGSRTYEQYF	TGCAGTGCCGGGGGCGGGAGCCGAACCTACGAGCAGTACTTC
-	TRBV3-1	TRBJ2-1	TRBD2	CASSQDHASGREQFF	TGTGCCAGCAGCCAAGATCACGCTAGCGGGAGGGAGCAGTTCTTC
once	TRBV30	TRBJ1-2	-	CAWSVRGGSYGYTF	TGTGCCTGGAGTGTACGGGGAGGGAGCTATGGCTACACCTTC
-	TRBV5-6	TRBJ2-7	TRBD1	CASSPGTARRYEQYF	TGTGCCAGCAGCCCGGGGACAGCGCGCCGGTACGAGCAGTACTTC
once	TRBV9	TRBJ1-4	TRBD1	CASSVGTGTTNEKLFF	TGTGCCAGCAGCGTAGGGACAGGGACAACTAATGAAAAACTGTTTTTT
-	TRBV4-1	TRBJ1-3	-	CASSQLSRGPSGNTIYF	TGCGCCAGCAGCCAATTATCCCGGGGGCCCTCTGGAAACACCATATATTTT
-	TRBV5-1	TRBJ1-2	-	CASSLGKTGGYTF	TGCGCCAGCAGCTTGGGCAAAACGGGAGGCTACACCTTC
-	TRBV28	TRBJ1-1	-	CASSLLGVRTEAFF	TGTGCCAGCAGTTTATTGGGGGTTAGGACTGAAGCTTTCTTT
-	TRBV9	TRBJ2-1	-	CASSVGVEQFF	TGTGCCAGCAGCGTAGGAGTTGAGCAGTTCTTC
-	TRBV11-2	TRBJ2-2	-	CASSLVAETSTGELFF	TGTGCCAGCAGCTTAGTAGCGGAGACGAGTACCGGGGAGCTGTTTTTT
-	TRBV30	TRBJ1-5	-	CAWAPRASNQPQHF	TGTGCCTGGGCCCCCCGGGCCTCAAATCAGCCCCAGCATTTT
-	TRBV19	TRBJ1-5	-	CASSQSLNQPQHF	TGTGCCAGTAGCCAGAGTCTCAATCAGCCCCAGCATTTT
-	TRBV6-6	TRBJ2-3	-	CASSPGGAVQHTQYF	TGTGCCAGCAGCCCCGGGGGTGCGGTCCAACATACGCAGTATTTT
-	TRBV5-1	TRBJ1-2	-	CASSLAIGRSDGYTF	TGCGCCAGCAGCTTGGCCATCGGGAGGTCCGATGGCTACACCTTC
once	TRBV3-1	TRBJ1-1	TRBD1	CASSPPTGGSRSEAFF	TGTGCCAGCAGCCCCCCGACAGGGGGCTCGAGGTCTGAAGCTTTCTTT
-	TRBV9	TRBJ1-1	TRBD1	CASSVGAGGLSTEAFF	TGTGCCAGCAGCGTAGGGGCAGGGGGCTTGAGCACTGAAGCTTTCTTT
once	TRBV29-1	TRBJ1-1	-	CSVERGGGARNTEAFF	TGCAGCGTTGAGAGGGGCGGCGGGGCGCGGAACACTGAAGCTTTCTTT
-	TRBV9	TRBJ2-3	-	CASSVVSDWSTDTQYF	TGTGCCAGCAGCGTAGTGTCCGATTGGAGCACAGATACGCAGTATTTT
-	TRBV20-1	TRBJ2-2	TRBD2	CSARDFRTSGRAGTGELFF	TGCAGTGCTAGAGATTTCAGGACTAGCGGGAGGGCCGGGACCGGGGAGCTGTTTTTT
-	TRBV7-2	TRBJ1-2	-	CASSSKAGGSGYTF	TGTGCCAGCAGCTCCAAAGCGGGGGGCAGTGGCTACACCTTC
-	TRBV12-3/TRBV12-4	TRBJ2-2	-	CASSLGAGSLTGELFF	TGTGCCAGCAGCCTCGGGGCCGGGAGCTTGACCGGGGAGCTGTTTTTT
-	TRBV5-4	TRBJ2-3	-	CASSRTVSTDTQYF	TGTGCCAGCAGCCGGACCGTAAGCACAGATACGCAGTATTTT
-	TRBV6-5	TRBJ2-7	-	CASSPSFVLLYEQYF	TGTGCCAGCAGTCCATCCTTCGTCCTATTGTACGAGCAGTACTTC
-	TRBV18	TRBJ2-1	-	CASSPPNWRGEQFF	TGTGCCAGCTCACCACCAAATTGGAGGGGGGAGCAGTTCTTC
-	TRBV28	TRBJ1-2	-	CASSSGSGLYGYTF	TGTGCCAGCAGTTCGGGGAGTGGGCTATATGGCTACACCTTC
-	TRBV25-1	TRBJ2-7	TRBD1	CASRDRATYEQYF	TGTGCCAGCAGGGACAGGGCCACCTACGAGCAGTACTTC
-	TRBV6-1	TRBJ2-1	TRBD2	CASTALTSGRNYEQFF	TGTGCCAGCACCGCTCTGACTAGCGGGAGGAATTATGAGCAGTTCTTC